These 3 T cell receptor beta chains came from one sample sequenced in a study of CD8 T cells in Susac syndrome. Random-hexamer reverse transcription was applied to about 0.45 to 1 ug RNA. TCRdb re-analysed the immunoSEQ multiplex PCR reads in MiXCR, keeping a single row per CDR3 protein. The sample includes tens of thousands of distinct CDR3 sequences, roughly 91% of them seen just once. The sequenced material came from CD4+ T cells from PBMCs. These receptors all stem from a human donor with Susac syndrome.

The CDR3 protein is CSASLAGELFF. CDR3 nucleotides: TGCAGTGCTAGTCTAGCCGGGGAGCTGTTTTTT. This chain links TRBV20-1 with TRBJ2-2; D not certain. The V gene lost 3 bases and the J gene lost 6 bases, with 5 bases spanning the gap. Germline V gene data show CDR1 as DFQATT and CDR2 as SNEGSKA (reference sequence). CDR3 length: 11 residues.

CDR3 DNA: TGTGCCAGCAGTCCGACTAGCGGGAGGTGGCATGAGCAGTTCTTC. It specifies CASSPTSGRWHEQFF. This chain connects TRBV2 to TRBJ2-1; 13 positions agree with TRBD2. The CDR3 covers 15 residues. Germline-derived CDR1 and CDR2 are SNHLY and FYNNEI. Losses at the gene ends were 5 bases for V and 8 bases for J; bases not matched to a gene: 6. The full variable domain, with the rest looked up from reference TRBV2 and TRBJ2-1, is EPEVTQTPSHQVTQMGQEVILRCVPISNHLYFYWYRQILGQKVEFLVSFYNNEISEKSEIFDDQFSVERPDGSNFTLKIRSTKLEDSAMYFCASSPTSGRWHEQFFGPGTRLTVL.

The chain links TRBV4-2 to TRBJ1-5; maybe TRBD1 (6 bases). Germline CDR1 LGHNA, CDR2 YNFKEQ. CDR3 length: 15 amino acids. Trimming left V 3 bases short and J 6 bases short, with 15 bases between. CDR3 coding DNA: TGTGCCAGCAGCCAGAACGATGAGGGGGTTCAGCCCCAGCATTTT. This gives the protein CASSQNDEGVQPQHF.